Each of the 20 T cell receptor beta chains below was sequenced from the same sample in a study of blood T cell repertoires in COVID-19. Sequenced by immunoSEQ multiplex PCR; TCRdb stores in-frame clones only, minus some. The sample lists around 100,000 clones; 70% to 85% were seen once. Sequenced input: peripheral blood. All receptors derive from an elderly woman with active or convalescent COVID-19.

This clone has just a few counts. This chain links TRBV5-4 with TRBJ2-1; 8 positions match TRBD2. V shed 2 bases and J 3 bases; nucleotides not matched to a gene: 7. The CDR3 is made up of 16 amino acids. Germline CDR1 and CDR2: SGHNT and YYREEE (reference sequence). CDR3 amino acids: CASSFPRLAGYNEQFF. The CDR3 DNA reads TGTGCCAGCAGCTTTCCGAGGCTAGCGGGCTACAATGAGCAGTTCTTC. The variable domain in full, with the rest retrieved from reference TRBV5-4 and TRBJ2-1, is ETGVTQSPTHLIKTRGQQVTLRCSSQSGHNTVSWYQQALGQGPQFIFQYYREEENGRGNFPPRFSGLQFPNYSSELNVNALELDDSALYLCASSFPRLAGYNEQFFGPGTRLTVL.

The rearrangement joins TRBV28 to TRBJ2-7; weak D call: TRBD1 (5 bases). V gave up 7 bases and J gave up 2 bases, with 12 bases separating them. Germline CDR1 reads MDHEN; CDR2 reads SYDVKM. The CDR3 extends over 13 amino acids. The CDR3 loop reads CASIQGFPYEQYF. CDR3 nucleotide sequence: TGTGCCAGCATTCAGGGATTTCCCTACGAGCAGTACTTC.

The rearrangement uses TRBV9 and TRBJ1-3; 7 positions match TRBD1. Germline trimming cut 3 bases from V and 2 bases from J; bases unmatched to any gene: 2. The V gene's germline CDR1 is SGDLS and CDR2 YYNGEE. This CDR3 has 14 residues. The CDR3 DNA reads TGTGCCAGCAGCGCCGGGACAGCTGGAAACACCATATATTTT. Translated, it gives CASSAGTAGNTIYF.

The chain links TRBV30 to TRBJ2-7, with TRBD1 as a possible D gene (5 bases). The germline gives CDR1 GTSNPN, CDR2 SVGIG (reference sequence). The V and J ends lost 3 bases and 0 bases respectively, with 6 bases between them. CDR3 size: 12 residues. CDR3 bases: TGTGCCTGGAGGACAGACTCCTACGAGCAGTACTTC. This encodes CAWRTDSYEQYF.

V usage is TRBV6-6 and J usage is TRBJ2-3; D not certain. The CDR3 runs 14 residues. From germline, CDR1 is MNHNY and CDR2 SVGAGI (reference sequence). The germline V and J ends were trimmed by 1 base and 0 bases, with 5 bases remaining between them. The CDR3 bases are TGTGCCAGCAGTTACTTAACTAGCACAGATACGCAGTATTTT. It codes for CASSYLTSTDTQYF.

This clone was counted once. V usage is TRBV5-6 and J usage is TRBJ2-3; possibly TRBD1 for D (6 bases). Germline CDR1 is SGHDT and CDR2 is YYEEEE. V lost 4 bases, J lost 7 bases, and 10 bases lay in between. This CDR3 is built from 12 residues. CDR3 sequence reads: CASSADRYTQYF. The CDR3 coding sequence is TGTGCCAGCAGCGCCGACAGGTATACGCAGTATTTT.

The V call is TRBV15, the J call TRBJ1-1; D call uncertain. Trimming left V 1 base short and J 0 bases short, with 6 bases between. Looked up from germline, CDR1 is LNHNV and CDR2 is YYDKDF (reference sequence). The CDR3 sequence is 14 residues long. This chain's CDR3 is CATSRGQLNTEAFF. In DNA form, the CDR3 reads TGTGCCACCAGCAGAGGACAATTGAACACTGAAGCTTTCTTT.

This clone was counted a few times. V gene TRBV10-2 combines with J gene TRBJ1-1; TRBD1 agrees at 9 bases. The V and J ends lost 7 bases and 7 bases, in that order; junction bases with no gene match: 7. The CDR3 is 13 residues long. CDR1 is WSHSY and CDR2 is SAAADI in the germline V gene. The CDR3 loop reads CASNVQGAGEAFF. The CDR3 DNA sequence: TGCGCCAGCAATGTACAGGGGGCAGGTGAAGCTTTCTTT.

This chain joins TRBV18 and TRBJ2-7, with D perhaps TRBD2 (6 bases). V was trimmed by 3 bases and J by 5 bases, leaving 20 bases between them. There are 16 residues in the CDR3. From germline, CDR1 is KGHSH and CDR2 LQKENI. The CDR3 DNA reads TGTGCCAGCTCACCGTCCCTGCGACGCGGGGCGGACGAGCAGTACTTC. It yields the protein CASSPSLRRGADEQYF.

This chain uses TRBV29-1 with TRBJ2-7, with TRBD2 matching over 14 bases. Unmatched junction bases numbered 2, after V lost 3 bases and J lost 4 bases. The CDR3 consists of 14 residues. Per the germline V gene, CDR1 is SQVTM and CDR2 is ANQGSEA. The CDR3 DNA follows: TGCAGCGTTGACGGGACTAGCGGGAGTTACGAGCAGTACTTC. It encodes CSVDGTSGSYEQYF.

The CDR3 loop reads CAEGQLNSPLHF. CDR3 DNA sequence: TGTGCCGAGGGACAGTTAAATTCACCCCTCCACTTT. The chain carries TRBV30 and TRBJ1-6, with 7 bases identical to TRBD1. This CDR3 is 12 amino acids long. The V and J ends lost 8 bases and 7 bases, in that order; junction bases with no gene match: 5. CDR1 GTSNPN and CDR2 SVGIG come from the germline V gene (reference sequence).

The rearrangement joins TRBV19 to TRBJ1-2, with D perhaps TRBD1 (6 bases). The CDR3 is made up of 15 amino acids. Trimming took off 2 bases at V and 4 bases at J, with 14 bases between the two ends. The germline CDR1 and CDR2 sequences are LNHDA and SQIVND (reference sequence). The CDR3 here is CASSIQGPSSYGYTF. CDR3 DNA sequence: TGTGCCAGTAGTATACAGGGGCCCAGCTCCTATGGCTACACCTTC.

V usage is TRBV10-3 and J usage is TRBJ2-2, with TRBD2 matching over 11 bases. V dropped 11 bases and J dropped 4; count of bases not matched to a gene: 9. Germline V gene lookup returns CDR1 ENHRY and CDR2 SYGVKD. This CDR3 has 15 residues. The CDR3 here is CASGLADQTTGELFF. The CDR3 coding sequence is TGTGCCTCGGGACTAGCGGACCAAACCACCGGGGAGCTGTTTTTT.

This clone appeared a single time. The chain is built from TRBV6-2 or TRBV6-3 and TRBJ2-7; D gene uncertain. Germline V gives CDR1 MNHEY, CDR2 SVGEGT. V lost 5 bases to trimming and J lost 7 bases, with 9 bases between them. CDR3 length: 11 residues. In nucleotides, the CDR3 is TGTGCCAGCAGTACATCCCCAGAGCAGTACTTC. Translation gives CASSTSPEQYF.

The V call is TRBV7-3, the J call TRBJ2-7; tentatively, D is TRBD1 (5 bases). The CDR3 is 14 amino acids. V dropped 5 bases and J dropped 2 bases, with 13 bases sitting between them. Germline CDR1 SGHTA, CDR2 FQGTGA. CDR3 amino acids: CASSATGEPYEQYF. The CDR3 DNA reads as TGTGCCAGCAGCGCCACAGGTGAACCCTACGAGCAGTACTTC.

The chain is built from TRBV6-5 and TRBJ1-2, with a possible D match to TRBD1 (5 bases). The CDR3 is made up of 13 amino acids. V was trimmed by 2 bases and J by 8 bases, leaving 12 bases between them. CDR1 and CDR2 from the germline V gene are MNHEY and SVGAGI. The CDR3 protein is CASSYAGTRGYTF. Here the CDR3 DNA reads TGTGCCAGCAGTTACGCAGGGACTCGGGGCTACACCTTC.

The J gene is TRBJ1-1, the V gene TRBV18; D gene ambiguous. The CDR3 has 14 residues. Trimming took off 2 bases at V and 1 base at J, with 8 bases between the two ends. Germline V gives CDR1 KGHSH, CDR2 LQKENI. The CDR3 DNA sequence: TGTGCCAGCTCACCAAGGTGGGCGAACACTGAAGCTTTCTTT. Its protein product is CASSPRWANTEAFF.

This clone was seen a handful of times. V is TRBV28 and J is TRBJ1-2, with 7 nucleotides matching TRBD1. Looked up from germline, CDR1 is MDHEN and CDR2 is SYDVKM. V shed 6 bases, J shed 2 bases, and the junction held 6 bases outside the gene matches. The CDR3 has 14 residues. CDR3: CASRDRQGNYGYTF. DNA for the CDR3: TGTGCCAGCAGGGATAGACAGGGCAACTATGGCTACACCTTC.

This chain links TRBV7-2 with TRBJ2-2; 7 bases line up with TRBD2. The length of the CDR3 is 16 residues. Germline trimming cut 3 bases from V and 2 bases from J; bases unmatched to any gene: 6. The germline gives CDR1 SGHTA, CDR2 FQGNSA. CDR3 nucleotide sequence: TGTGCCAGCAGCTTGGCTAGCGGAAAAAACACCGGGGAGCTGTTTTTT. Translated: CASSLASGKNTGELFF.

The CDR3 bases are TGCGCCAGCAGCTTATTGTCGGAGGTGTCTGGGGCCAACGTCCTGACTTTC. As protein: CASSLLSEVSGANVLTF. V usage is TRBV5-1 and J usage is TRBJ2-6; a weak D match, TRBD2 (5 bases). The V end lost 2 bases, the J end lost 1 base, and 13 bases lay between the germline ends. From germline, CDR1 is SGHRS and CDR2 YFSETQ. The CDR3 is 17 residues long.